The 5 T cell receptor beta chains below all came from one sample that was sequenced in a study of cytomegalovirus exposure and HLA in healthy donors. Use of 60 Vbeta and 13 Jbeta primers characterized the PCR. Only in-frame clones appear in the TCRdb table, and some are missing; sequencing was by immunoSEQ multiplex PCR. The table includes 150,000 to 190,000 clones, about 85% detected once. Material for sequencing was PBMCs. These receptors all come from a woman younger than 30 in good health and CMV-seronegative.

J is TRBJ2-1 and V is TRBV18; 9 bases match TRBD1. From germline, CDR1 is KGHSH and CDR2 LQKENI. Trimming at V came to 3 bases and at J to 7 bases, leaving 10 bases not matched to a gene. The CDR3 covers 16 residues. Written as DNA, the CDR3 is TGTGCCAGCTCACCCCTCGGGACAGGGAGCGGGAATGAGCAGTTCTTC. It yields the protein CASSPLGTGSGNEQFF. The entire variable domain, with the rest obtained from reference TRBV18 and TRBJ2-1, is as follows: NAGVMQNPRHLVRRRGQEARLRCSPMKGHSHVYWYRQLPEEGLKFMVYLQKENIIDESGMPKERFSAEFPKEGPSILRIQQVVRGDSAAYFCASSPLGTGSGNEQFFGPGTRLTVL.

This sequence joins TRBV7-2 and TRBJ2-7; 9 bases match TRBD1. The CDR3 has 16 residues. The V and J ends lost 1 base and 4 bases, in that order; junction bases with no gene match: 8. Germline CDR1 SGHTA, CDR2 FQGNSA. The CDR3 DNA follows: TGTGCCAGCAGCTTAGGGTCTCGGACAGGGGTATACGAGCAGTACTTC. Translation: CASSLGSRTGVYEQYF.

The rearrangement uses TRBV19 and TRBJ2-2; possible D gene TRBD2, 5 bases. This CDR3 region has 15 residues. The germline CDR1 and CDR2 sequences are LNHDA and SQIVND (reference sequence). V was pared by 4 bases and J by 0 bases, with 9 bases between. In DNA, the CDR3 is TGTGCCAGTAGTACTACTAGGTCGAACACCGGGGAGCTGTTTTTT. The encoded protein is CASSTTRSNTGELFF.

This chain uses TRBV27 with TRBJ2-3; the D gene is possibly TRBD2 (5 bases). The V gene lost 10 bases and the J gene lost 2 bases, with 13 bases spanning the gap. This CDR3 region has 13 residues. From germline, CDR1 is MNHEY and CDR2 SMNVEV (reference sequence). The CDR3 DNA reads as TGTGCCACACTGGACTCCCTCACAGATACGCAGTATTTT. It translates to CATLDSLTDTQYF.

This clone was detected only once. V is TRBV6-1 and J is TRBJ1-5; the D gene is possibly TRBD1 (5 bases). Germline V gives CDR1 MNHNS, CDR2 SASEGT. The V and J ends lost 1 base and 2 bases respectively, with 12 bases between them. The CDR3 extends over 16 amino acids. For the CDR3, the DNA is TGTGCCAGCAGTGAAGAATGGGGGGTTGGCAATCAGCCCCAGCATTTT. It specifies CASSEEWGVGNQPQHF.